The TCR beta chain under discussion was sequenced for a study of T-cell reconstitution after alpha-beta-depleted transplantation in children (dated by TCRdb to the mid-2010s). Turning to the overall study: T-cell immune reconstitution after TCRalphabeta/CD19-depleted allogeneic hematopoietic cell transplantation in children was quantitatively tracked in the study by means of TCR repertoire profiling. Study-wide conclusions, independent of this receptor: In some patients, the high TCRbeta diversity seen at day 60 was put down to recipient T cells and intrathymic progenitors that had survived conditioning. The apparently early alphabetaT-cell count recovery about two months after transplant was reportedly dependent on only several hundred rapidly expanded clones derived from non-depleted graft cells. Over subsequent months, a decline in hyperexpanded clone frequencies was noted, and after one year, T-cell counts and TCRbeta diversity were mostly ascribed to newly produced T cells.

The library was prepared using PCR. TCRdb records Illumina HiSeq 2500 as the sequencer. TCR library preparation used molecular barcoding, with unique molecular identifiers applied to normalize quantification of the TCRbeta repertoire. The raw public reads went through TCRdb reprocessing: fastp at Q25, MiXCR clone calling, in-frame beta chains kept. Here each entry gathers all rows of one CDR3 protein and keeps the most common genes and DNA. Within this sample are 200,000 to 250,000 distinct CDR3 sequences, with about a tenth of them counted one time only. The ten largest account for roughly 30% of the sample. Its CDR3 holds 15 amino acids, cysteine through phenylalanine. This entry keeps only the CDR3 DNA: 45 bases, framed from base 1. V was cut back by 2 bases and J by 0 bases, leaving a gap of 11 bases between them. From a lookup of the germline V gene, CDR1 and CDR2 are MNHEY and SVGAGI. This clonotype came up many times. Its antigen is not yet known. The input lacks base qualities; no much larger clone sits a single base away.

The treatment or condition label for this specimen denotes: allogeneic hematopoietic cell transplantation with graft depleted of TCRalphabeta T cells and CD19 B cells. Transplant recipients were children who received TCRalphabeta/CD19-depleted allogeneic hematopoietic cell grafts. The clonotype was recovered from a child in the first two years of life with acute myeloid leukemia, due to receive a stem cell transplant. This sequence uses TRBV6-5 and TRBJ2-7, with the D call perhaps TRBD1 or TRBD2, each one matching 5 bases. The specimen was PBMCs, collected before TCRalphabeta/CD19-depleted stem cell transplant. For the CDR3, the sequence is CASSYGTGSSYEQYF. The DNA sequence reads TGTGCCAGCAGTTACGGGACGGGCAGCTCCTACGAGCAGTACTTC.